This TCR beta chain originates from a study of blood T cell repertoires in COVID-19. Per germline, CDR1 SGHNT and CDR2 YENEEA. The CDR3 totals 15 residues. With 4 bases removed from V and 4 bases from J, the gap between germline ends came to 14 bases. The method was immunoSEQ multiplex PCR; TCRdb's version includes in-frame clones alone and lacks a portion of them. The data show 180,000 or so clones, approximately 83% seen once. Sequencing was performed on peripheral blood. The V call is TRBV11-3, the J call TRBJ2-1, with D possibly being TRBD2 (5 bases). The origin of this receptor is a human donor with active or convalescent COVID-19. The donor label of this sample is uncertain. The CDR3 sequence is CASSSAGLAYNEQFF. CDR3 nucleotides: TGTGCCAGCAGCTCCGCCGGCCTAGCTTACAATGAGCAGTTCTTC. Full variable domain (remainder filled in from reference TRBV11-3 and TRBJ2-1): EAGVVQSPRYKIIEKKQPVAFWCNPISGHNTLYWYLQNLGQGPELLIRYENEEAVDDSQLPKDRFSAERLKGVDSTLKIQPAELGDSAVYLCASSSAGLAYNEQFFGPGTRLTVL.